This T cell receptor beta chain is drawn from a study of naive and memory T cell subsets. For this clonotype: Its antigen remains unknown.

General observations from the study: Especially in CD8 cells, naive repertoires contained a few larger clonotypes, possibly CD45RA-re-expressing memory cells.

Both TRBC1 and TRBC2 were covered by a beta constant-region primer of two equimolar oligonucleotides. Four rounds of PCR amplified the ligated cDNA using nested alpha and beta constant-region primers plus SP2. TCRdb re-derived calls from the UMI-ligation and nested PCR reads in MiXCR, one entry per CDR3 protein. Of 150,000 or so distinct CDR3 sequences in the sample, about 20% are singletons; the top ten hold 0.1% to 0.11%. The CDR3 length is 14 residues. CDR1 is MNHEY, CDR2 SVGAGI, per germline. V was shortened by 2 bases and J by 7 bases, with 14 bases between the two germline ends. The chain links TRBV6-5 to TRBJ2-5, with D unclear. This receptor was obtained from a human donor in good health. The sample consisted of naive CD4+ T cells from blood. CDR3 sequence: CASSYAGEMVTQYF. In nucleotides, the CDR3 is TGTGCCAGCAGTTACGCCGGAGAAATGGTGACCCAGTACTTC.